A single sample is the source of the 15 T cell receptor beta chains below, sequenced in a study of blood T cell repertoires in COVID-19. Sequenced by immunoSEQ multiplex PCR; TCRdb stores in-frame clones only, minus some. Here the sample spans approximately 170,000 clones, around 78% being singletons. Sample: PBMCs or T cells enriched from blood (not recorded which). Source of these receptors: a woman aged 50 to 60 who had recovered from COVID-19.

The chain combines TRBV19 with TRBJ2-1; D remains unclear. The CDR3 covers 11 residues. Deletions cut 5 bases from V and 6 bases from J, with 5 bases between. Per the germline V gene, CDR1 is LNHDA and CDR2 is SQIVND (reference sequence). The DNA for the CDR3 is TGTGCCAGTAGTGCGGTCAATGAGCAGTTCTTC. Its protein is CASSAVNEQFF.

J is TRBJ1-1 and V is TRBV6-5, with D maybe TRBD1 (6 bases). There are 16 residues in the CDR3. V lost 2 bases and J lost 0, with 13 bases in between. Germline-derived CDR1 and CDR2 are MNHEY and SVGAGI. The DNA of the CDR3 is TGTGCCAGCAGTTACGGCCAGGGGCGAATGAACACTGAAGCTTTCTTT. This sequence encodes CASSYGQGRMNTEAFF.

This chain links TRBV20-1 with TRBJ1-4; D not certain. V lost 1 base, J lost 8 bases, and 5 bases lay in between. Germline V gene data show CDR1 as DFQATT and CDR2 as SNEGSKA (reference sequence). The CDR3 has 11 residues. CDR3 residues: CSARVGEKLFF. The CDR3 bases are TGCAGTGCTAGAGTGGGCGAAAAACTGTTTTTT.

This chain joins TRBV27 and TRBJ2-1, with a weak D call TRBD2 (5 bases). CDR1 is MNHEY and CDR2 is SMNVEV in the germline V gene (reference sequence). The CDR3 totals 15 residues. The V end was cut by 2 bases, the J end by 4 bases, with 12 bases between. CDR3 loop: CASSLTVPGYNEQFF. DNA for the CDR3: TGTGCCAGCAGTTTAACAGTGCCGGGGTACAATGAGCAGTTCTTC.

The rearrangement links TRBV6-5 to TRBJ2-3, with a possible D match to TRBD1 (5 bases). V lost 8 bases, J lost 4 bases, and 13 bases lay in between. Germline V gives CDR1 MNHEY, CDR2 SVGAGI. The CDR3 has 13 amino acids. DNA for the CDR3: TGTGCCAGCCGAGAAACAGGAGCAGATACGCAGTATTTT. It yields the protein CASRETGADTQYF.

This clone was detected only once. This sequence joins TRBV4-2 and TRBJ2-4, with TRBD2 identical over 12 bases. CDR1 and CDR2 from the germline V gene are LGHNA and YNFKEQ. The CDR3 loop spans 15 amino acids. The V segment lost 4 bases and the J segment 7 bases; nucleotides outside the gene matches: 5. CDR3 nucleotides: TGTGCCAGCAGCCCCGGACTAGCGGGGAGGAACATTCAGTACTTC. Translation gives CASSPGLAGRNIQYF.

This clone was seen a few times. The chain links TRBV18 to TRBJ1-1; TRBD1 aligns across 7 bases. V trimming: 5 bases; J trimming: 0 bases; junction bases outside the gene matches: 12. The CDR3 is 17 residues long. CDR1 is KGHSH and CDR2 is LQKENI in the germline V gene. This CDR3 is CASSADRALAMNTEAFF. CDR3 sequence (DNA): TGTGCCAGCTCAGCAGACAGGGCACTTGCGATGAACACTGAAGCTTTCTTT.

This chain uses TRBV2 with TRBJ2-2, with TRBD2 matching 11 bases. Germline loops: CDR1 SNHLY, CDR2 FYNNEI. This CDR3 spans 16 amino acids. V dropped 6 bases and J dropped 5; count of bases not matched to a gene: 8. The DNA for the CDR3 is TGTGCCAGCAGGGATACTAGCGGGAGAAGGACCGGGGAGCTGTTTTTT. Its translation: CASRDTSGRRTGELFF.

The rearrangement joins TRBV7-2 to TRBJ1-3, with D hard to call. Germline loops: CDR1 SGHTA, CDR2 FQGNSA. The CDR3 extends over 15 amino acids. V dropped 3 bases and J dropped 1 base, with 10 bases sitting between them. The CDR3 loop is CASSFYSVSGNTIYF. The CDR3, as DNA: TGTGCCAGCAGCTTCTACTCCGTATCTGGAAACACCATATATTTT.

V gene TRBV2 combines with J gene TRBJ2-1; 8 nucleotides agree with TRBD2. Germline assignment: CDR1 SNHLY and CDR2 FYNNEI. V shed 3 bases, J shed 5 bases, and the junction held 3 bases outside the gene matches. The length of the CDR3 is 14 residues. Written as DNA, the CDR3 is TGTGCCAGCAGTGACGGGGGGGGACACAATGAGCAGTTCTTC. It specifies CASSDGGGHNEQFF.

V and J are TRBV28 and TRBJ2-1, with TRBD1 matching 7 bases. CDR1 is MDHEN, CDR2 SYDVKM, per germline. The CDR3 covers 14 residues. Unmatched junction bases numbered 6, after V lost 7 bases and J lost 3 bases. In nucleotides, the CDR3 is TGTGCCAGCATCTCCTACAGGGGCTACAATGAGCAGTTCTTC. It codes for CASISYRGYNEQFF.

This clone came up a few times. This chain connects TRBV29-1 to TRBJ2-1; tentative D call: TRBD2 (5 bases). V lost 4 bases to trimming and J lost 6 bases, with 10 bases between them. The CDR3 extends over 12 amino acids. Germline V gives CDR1 SQVTM, CDR2 ANQGSEA. The CDR3 DNA sequence: TGCAGCGTTGTGTCTAGCTTCAATGAGCAGTTCTTC. Encoded protein: CSVVSSFNEQFF.

This clone appeared a single time. The CDR3 sequence: CASSQSPTSGGASGTQYF. CDR3 nucleotides: TGCGCCAGCAGCCAGTCTCCGACTAGCGGGGGGGCCTCAGGGACGCAGTATTTT. This sequence joins TRBV4-1 and TRBJ2-3; 14 positions match TRBD2. With 3 bases clipped from V and 9 bases from J, the junction kept 14 bases outside the gene matches. Germline V gene data show CDR1 as MGHRA and CDR2 as YSYEKL. The CDR3 is 18 amino acids.

The V gene is TRBV29-1, the J gene TRBJ1-2, with D maybe TRBD1 (6 bases). This CDR3 is 14 amino acids long. CDR1 and CDR2 from the germline V gene are SQVTM and ANQGSEA. Trimming removed 4 bases at V and 8 bases at J, with 20 bases between. The DNA for the CDR3 is TGCAGCGTTGTTACTGCCGGGCAGGGGCAAGGCTACACCTTC. This sequence encodes CSVVTAGQGQGYTF.

The chain recombines TRBV27 with TRBJ2-3, with 8 nucleotides matching TRBD1. CDR1 MNHEY and CDR2 SMNVEV come from the germline V gene (reference sequence). J was trimmed by 2 bases and V by 9 bases; bases with no gene match: 7. The CDR3 sequence is 14 residues long. The CDR3 loop is CASLGQALTDTQYF. The DNA of the CDR3 is TGTGCCAGTCTGGGACAGGCTCTCACAGATACGCAGTATTTT.